Sequencing of this T cell receptor beta chain was carried out in a study of blood T cell repertoires in COVID-19 (TCRdb year 2020). A note on the overall study: The collaborator samples originated in the United States, Italy and Spain and spanned the acute and convalescent phases of COVID-19. The material from the prospective study consisted of cDNA or gDNA derived from T cells, B-cell-depleted T cells, or PBMCs. The dataset comprised deeply sampled blood TCRbeta repertoires from subjects exposed to, actively infected with, or recovered from COVID-19. The repertoires were released in a freely available public database meant as a resource for research on the immune response to SARS-CoV-2. The samples were drawn from the first 160 participants of the ongoing ImmuneRACE study and from 950 to 1,500 subjects provided by 6 global collaborators. Sample metadata almost always included a de-identified subject ID, COVID-19 status, age in years and sex. Where HLA class I and class II types were available, the types were taken from metadata supplied by the sample provider, not from assay-based typing. What the authors observed across the whole study: The amount of clinical and demographic metadata varied by source and participant and was provided uncurated.

A note on this clone: Its antigen remains unidentified. No base quality information exists; no much larger clone differs at one position.

The immunoSEQ Assay, a bias-controlled multiplex PCR, was used to amplify TCRbeta CDR3 regions from genomic DNA. Per the source publication's procedure: The number of nucleated cells in each sample was estimated by amplification of reference gene primers within the assay. To quantify the absolute abundance of each unique TCRbeta CDR3 rearrangement, sequence reads were collapsed and filtered. For each sample, productive Simpson clonality was calculated as the square root of Simpson's diversity index across productive rearrangements. TCRdb carries this immuneACCESS record with in-frame sequences only. Its versions omit some clonotypes, under half of them owing to an unresolved V gene in the studies checked, with the rest unexplained. The V and J calls and clone size come from that table; D and trimming were worked out from the DNA. The sample records around 220,000 clones, about 84% of which are singletons. The top ten clones comprise about 7.8% of the sample.

One collaborating source in Seattle enrolled patients during active infection and followed them longitudinally through the course of disease. The collaborating institutions used their own protocols to collect whole blood in K2EDTA tubes. Collaborator samples were shipped for TCRbeta analysis as frozen whole blood, isolated PBMCs, or DNA extracted from either sample type. The trim is 4 bases for V and 4 bases for J, with a gap of 15 bases between the germline ends. The cysteine opens and the phenylalanine closes a CDR3 of 15 amino acids. The CDR3 DNA has 45 bases and is translated from base 1. The germline V gene provides CDR1 SGHRS and CDR2 YFSETQ.

This receptor was identified in a woman aged 80 or over with COVID-19, enrolled during active disease. The sequenced material came from peripheral blood. This receptor chain uses TRBV5-1 and TRBJ2-1; TRBD1 is a possible D gene, resting on 6 matching bases. The DNA sequence reads TGCGCCAGCAGCCAAATAGAACAGGGTTACAATGAGCAGTTCTTC. This codes for CASSQIEQGYNEQFF.